The sequence of this T cell receptor beta chain was determined in a study of shared clonotypes between healthy human individuals. Whole-study context: A donor's plate count was three for CD4 naive and three for CD4 memory; CD8 naive had two and CD8 memory one.

CD45RO-negative CD8 cells positively selected for CCR7 made up the naive population, which excluded terminally differentiated effector memory CD45RA+ cells. The assay was immunoSEQ multiplex PCR, and TCRdb's table has in-frame clones only and misses some. The sample yields some 2,100,000 clones, about 93% seen once. The CDR3 is made up of 13 amino acids. Trimming cost V 7 bases and J 7 bases, with 14 bases left between them. Per the germline V gene, CDR1 is LNHDA and CDR2 is SQIVND (reference sequence). As for this clone: The antigen is not known.

General study points: Non-shared clonotypes had lower generation probabilities than those shared by all four donors.

Sequencing used naive CD8+ T cells from PBMCs. This chain uses TRBV19 with TRBJ2-1; D is unclear. This sequence was found in a man younger than 35 in good health. Some clones in this sample may be carry-over from other donors' samples. In DNA, the CDR3 is TGTGCCAGTACCATTTCTGTGAAAAATGAGCAGTTCTTC. The encoded protein is CASTISVKNEQFF.